One sample yielded the 18 T cell receptor beta chains listed below, sequenced in a study of beta chain features in type 1 diabetes. Study observations and caveats: People with Type 1 diabetes carried modestly yet significantly shorter TCRB CDR3s in all four CD4+ subsets.

Their recognized antigens are unknown. Expressed TCRB transcripts were sequenced after all isolated RNA was converted to cDNA. TCRdb keeps only in-frame clones here, not all; method: immunoSEQ multiplex PCR. The repertoire holds roughly 140,000 clones, under 13% seen once, with approximately 0.46% in the top ten. Sample: central memory CD4+ T cells from blood. All receptors derive from a man aged 30-40 years with type 1 diabetes.

The genes are TRBV4-1 and TRBJ2-3; D unclear. The CDR3 sequence is 14 residues long. CDR1 and CDR2 (germline): MGHRA, YSYEKL. V lost 6 bases and J lost 0, with 10 bases in between. The chain's CDR3 is CASSIAVSTDTQYF. Here the CDR3 DNA reads TGCGCCAGCAGTATTGCAGTTAGCACAGATACGCAGTATTTT.

This clone was detected only a few times. The chain links TRBV5-1 to TRBJ2-7; 11 nucleotides match TRBD2. The CDR3 is 15 amino acids. V lost 4 bases to trimming and J lost 4 bases; unmatched junction nucleotides: 7. Per the germline V gene, CDR1 is SGHRS and CDR2 is YFSETQ. The CDR3 here is CASSMGLAAGYEQYF. The CDR3 region has the DNA TGCGCCAGCAGCATGGGACTAGCGGCAGGGTACGAGCAGTACTTC.

This clone was picked up a small number of times. V gene TRBV28 combines with J gene TRBJ2-7; 7 positions agree with TRBD2. The CDR3 totals 16 residues. V lost 5 bases and J lost 1; bases outside the gene matches: 11. Per germline, CDR1 MDHEN and CDR2 SYDVKM. The CDR3: CASSRTGTTTSYEQYF. The CDR3, as DNA: TGTGCCAGCAGTAGGACCGGGACTACGACTTCCTACGAGCAGTACTTC.

V usage is TRBV18 and J usage is TRBJ2-1; 7 nucleotides align to TRBD2. The CDR3 consists of 16 residues. Germline CDR1 is KGHSH and CDR2 is LQKENI. The trim removed 3 bases at V and 6 bases at J, leaving 11 bases unmatched. The CDR3 here is CASSPLPAGAPNEQFF. In nucleotides, the CDR3 is TGTGCCAGCTCACCCCTCCCGGCGGGAGCCCCCAATGAGCAGTTCTTC.

A few counts support this clone. V is TRBV5-1 and J is TRBJ2-5; the D gene is possibly TRBD2 (7 bases). From germline, CDR1 is SGHRS and CDR2 YFSETQ. The CDR3 consists of 13 residues. Trimming left V 3 bases short and J 5 bases short, with 11 bases between. The CDR3 DNA reads as TGCGCCAGCAGCTACAGGGAGGGGGAGACCCAGTACTTC. This codes for CASSYREGETQYF. Complete variable domain (other parts from reference TRBV5-1 and TRBJ2-5): KAGVTQTPRYLIKTRGQQVTLSCSPISGHRSVSWYQQTPGQGLQFLFEYFSETQRNKGNFPGRFSGRQFSNSRSEMNVSTLELGDSALYLCASSYREGETQYFGPGTRLLVL.

This clone was observed a few times. V usage is TRBV4-3 and J usage is TRBJ1-5, with D unresolved. Germline-derived CDR1 and CDR2 are LGHNA and YSLEER. The CDR3 totals 14 residues. Trimming took off 0 bases at V and 6 bases at J, with 9 bases between the two ends. CDR3 coding DNA: TGCGCCAGCAGCCAAGAGGCCGGAGCTCAGCCCCAGCATTTT. It yields the protein CASSQEAGAQPQHF.

In its sample, this clone was seen a few times. This CDR3 reads CASSDRGRLNTEAFF. The DNA of the CDR3 is TGTGCCAGTAGTGACAGGGGGCGCCTGAACACTGAAGCTTTCTTT. This sequence joins TRBV19 and TRBJ1-1; 10 bases align to TRBD1. Germline V gene sequence: CDR1 LNHDA, CDR2 SQIVND (reference sequence). Trimming removed 5 bases from V and 0 bases from J; junction bases left unmatched: 3. The CDR3 contains 15 residues.

The chain uses TRBV5-1 and TRBJ1-5, with a weak D call TRBD1 (6 bases). Germline-derived CDR1 and CDR2 are SGHRS and YFSETQ. CDR3 size: 15 residues. Trimming took 1 base from V and 8 from J, leaving 16 bases between them. This chain's CDR3 is CASSLTGWPEEPQHF. CDR3 DNA sequence: TGCGCCAGCAGCTTGACAGGGTGGCCCGAGGAGCCCCAGCATTTT. Based on the CDR3 plus reference TRBV5-1 and TRBJ1-5, the full variable domain is KAGVTQTPRYLIKTRGQQVTLSCSPISGHRSVSWYQQTPGQGLQFLFEYFSETQRNKGNFPGRFSGRQFSNSRSEMNVSTLELGDSALYLCASSLTGWPEEPQHFGDGTRLSIL.

This clone was counted a few times. The chain has TRBV7-2 and TRBJ2-7; D is possibly TRBD2 (6 bases). Germline V lookup: CDR1 SGHTA, CDR2 FQGNSA. Trimming cost V 6 bases and J 5 bases, with 11 bases left between them. The CDR3 consists of 12 residues. CDR3 coding DNA: TGTGCCAGCAGTCGGGACTTTCACGAGCAGTACTTC. This codes for CASSRDFHEQYF.

The chain uses TRBV18 and TRBJ1-1; the D is unclear. The CDR3 loop spans 13 amino acids. CDR1 is KGHSH, CDR2 LQKENI, per germline. Between the trimmed V and J ends, which lost 3 bases and 8 bases, there was a span of 13 bases. The CDR3 DNA follows: TGTGCCAGCTCACCCATGCAGGCGTACGAAGCTTTCTTT. Protein product: CASSPMQAYEAFF. Filled out from reference TRBV18 and TRBJ1-1, the complete variable domain reads NAGVMQNPRHLVRRRGQEARLRCSPMKGHSHVYWYRQLPEEGLKFMVYLQKENIIDESGMPKERFSAEFPKEGPSILRIQQVVRGDSAAYFCASSPMQAYEAFFGQGTRLTVV.

This rearrangement joins TRBV5-1 to TRBJ2-5; D gene unclear. Germline V gene sequence: CDR1 SGHRS, CDR2 YFSETQ. The length of the CDR3 is 13 residues. The V end lost 5 bases, the J end lost 5 bases, and 13 bases lay between the germline ends. The CDR3 DNA reads TGCGCCAGCAGTAAAAGCGTAGAGGAGACCCAGTACTTC. It is translated as CASSKSVEETQYF.

CDR3 DNA sequence: TGTGCCAGCAGCCAAGTTTCCATTGGGCTAGCGGCTTACAATGAGCAGTTCTTC. Translation gives CASSQVSIGLAAYNEQFF. This chain joins TRBV14 and TRBJ2-1; 7 bases map to TRBD2. Germline values: CDR1 SGHDN, CDR2 FVKESK. V trimming: 1 base; J trimming: 4 bases; junction bases outside the gene matches: 13. There are 18 residues in the CDR3.

CDR3 sequence: CASSWQGSSNEQFF. The CDR3 coding sequence is TGTGCCAGTAGTTGGCAGGGGAGTAGCAATGAGCAGTTCTTC. The J gene is TRBJ2-1, the V gene TRBV19, with D possibly TRBD1 on 6 matching bases. Trimming took 5 bases from V and 6 from J, leaving 14 bases between them. This CDR3 has 14 amino acids. The V gene's germline CDR1 is LNHDA and CDR2 SQIVND (reference sequence).

The rearrangement joins TRBV9 to TRBJ2-7; a weak D match, TRBD1 (6 bases). Germline CDR1 reads SGDLS; CDR2 reads YYNGEE. The CDR3 covers 14 residues. V was cut by 0 bases and J by 4 bases, with 11 bases left in between. The CDR3 is CASSVEQGRYEQYF. CDR3 nucleotide sequence: TGTGCCAGCAGCGTAGAACAGGGACGTTACGAGCAGTACTTC.

This clone was counted between two and nine times. The V gene is TRBV28, the J gene TRBJ1-4; TRBD1 aligns across 8 bases. Per germline, CDR1 MDHEN and CDR2 SYDVKM. V dropped 5 bases and J dropped 8; count of bases not matched to a gene: 4. The CDR3 is 13 amino acids. The CDR3 sequence is CASSTGGEEKLFF. CDR3 nucleotide sequence: TGTGCCAGCAGTACAGGGGGAGAGGAAAAACTGTTTTTT.

This chain uses TRBV7-2 with TRBJ2-1; 10 bases agree with TRBD1. From germline, CDR1 is SGHTA and CDR2 FQGNSA. There are 13 residues in the CDR3. The ends lost 7 bases at V and 8 bases at J; junction bases unmatched: 5. This chain's CDR3 is CASTAGTGDEQFF. CDR3 nucleotides: TGTGCCAGCACCGCCGGGACAGGGGATGAGCAGTTCTTC.

The J gene is TRBJ1-1, the V gene TRBV6-1; no clear D gene. This CDR3 comprises 12 residues. Deletions cut 4 bases from V and 6 bases from J, with 9 bases between. Germline lookup yields CDR1 MNHNS and CDR2 SASEGT. CDR3 loop: CASSVSVSEAFF. The CDR3, as DNA: TGTGCCAGCAGTGTATCAGTTTCTGAAGCTTTCTTT.

The J gene is TRBJ2-3, the V gene TRBV18; TRBD1 agrees at 8 bases. V lost 3 bases, J lost 4 bases, and 3 bases stayed unmatched. This CDR3 spans 14 amino acids. CDR1 KGHSH and CDR2 LQKENI come from the germline V gene. For the CDR3, the DNA is TGTGCCAGCTCACCGACACAGGGGGCAGATACGCAGTATTTT. Protein sequence: CASSPTQGADTQYF.